These 14 T cell receptor beta chains share one sample of origin, sequenced in a study of cytomegalovirus exposure and HLA in healthy donors. Primers for the PCR totalled 60 Vbeta and 13 Jbeta. Generated by immunoSEQ multiplex PCR, the TCRdb table keeps only in-frame clones and is missing some. Of around 170,000 clones listed, more than 65% are singletons. Sequencing was carried out using PBMCs. The source is a woman between 25 and 40 years old in good health and CMV-seropositive.

This clone was counted between two and nine times. The chain uses TRBV6-6 and TRBJ1-3; TRBD1 might be the D (6 bases). Germline values: CDR1 MNHNY, CDR2 SVGAGI (reference sequence). The CDR3 extends over 16 amino acids. Trimming left V 2 bases short and J 2 bases short, with 13 bases between. CDR3 nucleotide sequence: TGTGCCAGCAGTTACACACGGGGGGGCACTGGAAACACCATATATTTT. Protein: CASSYTRGGTGNTIYF.

The rearrangement joins TRBV20-1 to TRBJ1-2; no clear D. The CDR3 is made up of 10 amino acids. V lost 5 bases to trimming and J lost 8 bases, with 9 bases between them. Germline assignment: CDR1 DFQATT and CDR2 SNEGSKA (reference sequence). The CDR3 DNA reads TGCAGTGCTTCGGTGAGGGGCTACACCTTC. Translating gives CSASVRGYTF.

This clone was counted once. This rearrangement joins TRBV5-8 to TRBJ2-1; the match to TRBD2 covers 7 bases. This CDR3 region has 13 residues. Germline V lookup: CDR1 SGHTS, CDR2 YDEGEE. The junction had 12 bases not matched to a gene; V was cut back by 4 bases and J by 14 bases. CDR3 loop: CASSAGLYPPKFF. CDR3 DNA: TGTGCCAGCAGCGCGGGACTATACCCGCCCAAGTTCTTC.

The chain combines TRBV7-6 with TRBJ2-1; 8 nucleotides align to TRBD1. V dropped 1 base and J dropped 4; count of bases not matched to a gene: 3. The CDR3 has 15 residues. The germline gives CDR1 SGHVS, CDR2 FNYEAQ. This CDR3 is CASSLDRGMYNEQFF. CDR3 bases: TGTGCCAGCAGCTTAGACAGGGGGATGTACAATGAGCAGTTCTTC.

V usage is TRBV7-2 and J usage is TRBJ1-5; 10 bases are a match to TRBD1. Germline V gene lookup returns CDR1 SGHTA and CDR2 FQGNSA. J was trimmed by 7 bases and V by 5 bases; bases with no gene match: 5. The CDR3 covers 14 residues. The CDR3 nucleotides read TGTGCCAGCAGCCTCGACAGGGGGCTCCAGCCCCAGCATTTT. This translates into CASSLDRGLQPQHF.

V usage is TRBV7-2 and J usage is TRBJ2-3, with 8 bases fitting TRBD2. The CDR3 has 15 residues. Germline V CDR1 and CDR2: SGHTA, FQGNSA. The J segment lost 1 base and the V segment lost 0 bases, leaving 0 bases of the junction unmatched. Written as DNA, the CDR3 is TGTGCCAGCAGCTTAGCGCGGGGGGGCACAGATACGCAGTATTTT. Encoded protein: CASSLARGGTDTQYF. The whole variable domain, remainder taken from reference TRBV7-2 and TRBJ2-3, is GAGVSQSPSNKVTEKGKDVELRCDPISGHTALYWYRQSLGQGLEFLIYFQGNSAPDKSGLPSDRFSAERTGGSVSTLTIQRTQQEDSAVYLCASSLARGGTDTQYFGPGTRLTVL.

This clone was detected only a few times. The chain joins TRBV4-2 to TRBJ1-5, with unresolved D. The CDR3 has 15 residues. Germline CDR1 reads LGHNA; CDR2 reads YNFKEQ. With 4 bases removed from V and 3 bases from J, the gap between germline ends came to 13 bases. CDR3 sequence: CASSPLGGVNQPQHF. CDR3 DNA: TGTGCCAGCAGCCCGCTCGGAGGAGTCAATCAGCCCCAGCATTTT.

The chain combines TRBV5-5 with TRBJ1-2; 7 bases are a match to TRBD1. The germline V gene encodes CDR1 SGHKS and CDR2 YYEKEE (reference sequence). The CDR3 spans 14 residues. V shed 3 bases and J 2 bases; nucleotides not matched to a gene: 4. The CDR3 DNA reads TGTGCCAGCAGCTCCTTACAGGGGAACTATGGCTACACCTTC. Its protein product is CASSSLQGNYGYTF.

The V and J genes are TRBV18 and TRBJ1-4, with 9 nucleotides matching TRBD1. Germline assignment: CDR1 KGHSH and CDR2 LQKENI. The CDR3 contains 13 residues. J lost 8 bases, V lost 3 bases, and 1 base had no gene match. CDR3 residues: CASSPGQGEKLFF. CDR3 DNA: TGTGCCAGCTCACCGGGACAGGGAGAAAAACTGTTTTTT. The variable domain in full, completed from reference TRBV18 and TRBJ1-4, reads NAGVMQNPRHLVRRRGQEARLRCSPMKGHSHVYWYRQLPEEGLKFMVYLQKENIIDESGMPKERFSAEFPKEGPSILRIQQVVRGDSAAYFCASSPGQGEKLFFGSGTQLSVL.

The V gene is TRBV5-1, the J gene TRBJ2-7; TRBD2 matches at 8 bases. The V gene's germline CDR1 is SGHRS and CDR2 YFSETQ. This CDR3 is built from 16 residues. J gave up 0 bases and V 0 bases, and 5 bases lay outside the gene matches. The DNA for the CDR3 is TGCGCCAGCAGCTTGGATGGTAGCGGGGCCTCCTACGAGCAGTACTTC. Its protein product is CASSLDGSGASYEQYF.

This clone was observed a few times. The J gene is TRBJ2-6, the V gene TRBV19, with 9 bases aligning to TRBD1. J lost 0 bases, V lost 5 bases, and 11 bases had no gene match. This CDR3 has 19 amino acids. Germline CDR1 LNHDA, CDR2 SQIVND (reference sequence). The CDR3 nucleotides read TGTGCCAGTAGTTCAAGAACCGGGACAGGGTACTCTGGGGCCAACGTCCTGACTTTC. Its protein is CASSSRTGTGYSGANVLTF. The whole variable domain, remainder taken from reference TRBV19 and TRBJ2-6, is DGGITQSPKYLFRKEGQNVTLSCEQNLNHDAMYWYRQDPGQGLRLIYYSQIVNDFQKGDIAEGYSVSREKKESFPLTVTSAQKNPTAFYLCASSSRTGTGYSGANVLTFGAGSRLTVL.

This rearrangement joins TRBV18 to TRBJ1-1; 10 positions match TRBD1. The junction had 7 bases not matched to a gene; V was cut back by 1 base and J by 11 bases. The CDR3 sequence is 14 residues long. Germline CDR1 and CDR2: KGHSH and LQKENI. CDR3 region: CASSPQRQGAFAFF. CDR3 bases: TGTGCCAGCTCACCACAAAGACAGGGGGCATTTGCTTTCTTT.

The V call is TRBV5-1, the J call TRBJ1-4; 10 bases match TRBD1. The CDR3 length is 15 residues. The V gene end was trimmed by 6 bases and the J gene end by 3 bases; junction bases not matched to a gene: 5. Germline CDR1 is SGHRS and CDR2 is YFSETQ. The CDR3 is CASTPGQGPNEKLFF. The DNA of the CDR3 is TGCGCCAGCACCCCGGGACAGGGGCCTAATGAAAAACTGTTTTTT.

The CDR3 here is CASSLLGVGGKSNQPQHF. The DNA of the CDR3 is TGTGCCAGCTCACTCCTAGGGGTGGGGGGGAAGAGCAATCAGCCCCAGCATTTT. The chain is built from TRBV18 and TRBJ1-5, with a tentative D call TRBD1 (5 bases). The V end was cut by 4 bases, the J end by 1 base, with 20 bases between. This CDR3 spans 18 amino acids. Germline V gene lookup returns CDR1 KGHSH and CDR2 LQKENI.